A single sample gave rise to the 16 T cell receptor beta chains below, sequenced in a study of T-cell memory formation after mild COVID-19. TCRdb reanalysed the 5' RACE reads using MiXCR and keeps one entry per CDR3 protein. This repertoire shows 200,000 or so distinct CDR3 sequences, 16% found once; its top ten account for 2% to 2.5%. Material for sequencing was PBMCs or a T cell subset sorted from them (not recorded which). These receptors were collected from an adult woman who had mild COVID-19 (a few samples of this study predate the infection). Cell type and time point are not known.

The CDR3 reads CASSLIYAAHTQYF. Written as DNA, the CDR3 is TGTGCCAGCAGCTTAATTTACGCCGCCCATACGCAGTATTTT. V usage is TRBV7-2 and J usage is TRBJ2-3; D uncertain. Trimming removed 2 bases from V and 7 bases from J, with 13 bases in between. From germline, CDR1 is SGHTA and CDR2 FQGNSA. This CDR3 is 14 amino acids long.

The rearrangement joins TRBV15 to TRBJ1-4, with TRBD1 matching over 9 bases. Germline CDR1 reads LNHNV; CDR2 reads YYDKDF (reference sequence). J gave up 6 bases and V 5 bases, and 4 bases lay outside the gene matches. CDR3 length equals 14 residues. CDR3 sequence reads: CATSRDRGDEKLFF. DNA for the CDR3: TGTGCCACCAGCCGCGACAGGGGGGATGAAAAACTGTTTTTT.

The genes are TRBV6-6 and TRBJ1-4; 7 bases align to TRBD1. This CDR3 has 14 amino acids. V lost 5 bases, J lost 8 bases, and 8 bases stayed unmatched. Germline CDR1 and CDR2: MNHNY and SVGAGI (reference sequence). The CDR3 coding sequence is TGTGCCAGCAGTAGGGACAGCGCAGGGGAAAAACTGTTTTTT. Translating gives CASSRDSAGEKLFF.

The table lists this clonotype with many counts. The chain recombines TRBV10-3 with TRBJ1-1, with 8 bases fitting TRBD1. The CDR3 has 14 residues. With V trimmed by 0 bases and J by 12 bases, 9 bases remained unmatched. Germline assignment: CDR1 ENHRY and CDR2 SYGVKD. CDR3 in DNA: TGTGCCATCAGTGAGTCGACCGGACAGGGTAGGACTTTCTTT. It translates to CAISESTGQGRTFF.

In its sample, this clonotype was seen a few times. This chain joins TRBV29-1 and TRBJ2-3; TRBD2 agrees at 9 bases. The germline V gene has CDR1 SQVTM and CDR2 ANQGSEA. This CDR3 is 16 amino acids long. Losses at the gene ends were 3 bases for V and 4 bases for J; bases not matched to a gene: 11. Written as DNA, the CDR3 is TGCAGCGTTGACGGGACTAGCCTCTGGGCTGCAGATACGCAGTATTTT. Residues: CSVDGTSLWAADTQYF.

This clonotype has just a few counts. V usage is TRBV4-2 and J usage is TRBJ1-2; weak D call: TRBD1 (5 bases). Germline V gene data show CDR1 as LGHNA and CDR2 as YNFKEQ. Trimming shortened V by 1 base and J by 0 bases, and 6 bases separated the two germline ends. CDR3 length equals 14 residues. The CDR3 coding sequence is TGTGCCAGCAGCCAAGGGGACTCTAACTATGGCTACACCTTC. It translates to CASSQGDSNYGYTF.

This clonotype was picked up a small number of times. The chain is built from TRBV5-1 and TRBJ2-5, with 10 bases identical to TRBD2. V trimming: 4 bases; J trimming: 5 bases; junction bases outside the gene matches: 8. The germline V gene has CDR1 SGHRS and CDR2 YFSETQ. This CDR3 is built from 15 residues. The CDR3 coding sequence is TGCGCCAGCAGCGTTCTAGCGGGAGTAAGGGAGACCCAGTACTTC. Protein sequence: CASSVLAGVRETQYF.

This clonotype was counted only a few times. The chain recombines TRBV4-3 with TRBJ2-1; D is undetermined. V lost 0 bases, J lost 6 bases, and 9 bases lay in between. Germline V gives CDR1 LGHNA, CDR2 YSLEER. This CDR3 has 14 residues. CDR3 in DNA: TGCGCCAGCAGCCAAGAGGGGATCCCCAATGAGCAGTTCTTC. Translation gives CASSQEGIPNEQFF.

The chain carries TRBV29-1 and TRBJ2-1; the match to TRBD2 covers 10 bases. V dropped 1 base and J dropped 15; count of bases not matched to a gene: 3. CDR1 SQVTM and CDR2 ANQGSEA come from the germline V gene. This CDR3 has 11 amino acids. The CDR3 sequence: CSVEAVAGGFF. The CDR3 bases are TGCAGCGTTGAAGCGGTAGCGGGGGGGTTCTTC.

The CDR3: CASSLITGTEAFF. CDR3 DNA: TGCGCCAGCAGCTTGATAACCGGCACTGAAGCTTTCTTT. The J gene is TRBJ1-1, the V gene TRBV5-1, with unresolved D. V dropped 1 base and J dropped 4 bases, with 8 bases sitting between them. The CDR3 runs to 13 residues. Germline V gene lookup returns CDR1 SGHRS and CDR2 YFSETQ.

This clonotype has only a few counts. The CDR3 bases are TGTGCCAGCAGTCCTTTTAGCACCGGGGAGCTGTTTTTT. It is translated as CASSPFSTGELFF. V usage is TRBV12-3 or TRBV12-4 and J usage is TRBJ2-2; D not certain. The CDR3 consists of 13 residues. Trimming took off 5 bases at V and 4 bases at J, with 8 bases between the two ends.

This clonotype was seen a few times. The DNA for the CDR3 is TGTGCCAGCTCACCACGAGGATCGGCCGTCTCCTACGAGCAGTACTTC. Translating it yields CASSPRGSAVSYEQYF. The rearrangement links TRBV18 to TRBJ2-7; D is uncertain. Deletions cut 1 base from V and 0 bases from J, with 13 bases between. CDR3 size: 16 residues. CDR1 and CDR2 from the germline V gene are KGHSH and LQKENI.

A note on this clonotype: One end of the junction fails to match germline, which may point to a read error. The J gene is TRBJ1-1, the V gene TRBV18; D call uncertain. Germline V lookup: CDR1 KGHSH, CDR2 LQKENI. The CDR3 has 12 residues. The CDR3 DNA reads TGTGCCAGCTCACCTGGGCGGACTGAAACTTTCTTT. Translating gives CASSPGRTETFF.

The sample holds a few counts of this clonotype. CDR3 sequence (DNA): TGTGCCAGCAAGGAGGGGGTGGATGGCTACACCTTC. It yields the protein CASKEGVDGYTF. The chain combines TRBV2 with TRBJ1-2, with D possibly being TRBD1 (6 bases). The CDR3 consists of 12 residues. V lost 7 bases to trimming and J lost 6 bases, with 12 bases between them. From germline, CDR1 is SNHLY and CDR2 FYNNEI.

This clonotype was detected a few times. The chain combines TRBV24-1 with TRBJ2-6, with 10 bases fitting TRBD2. V gave up 6 bases and J gave up 2 bases; unmatched junction bases: 9. CDR3 size: 18 residues. The germline V gene encodes CDR1 KGHDR and CDR2 SFDVKD. The CDR3 reads CATSQTSGETPGANVLTF. CDR3 DNA: TGTGCCACCAGTCAAACTAGCGGGGAGACCCCTGGGGCCAACGTCCTGACTTTC.

This clonotype occurred many times. V usage is TRBV12-3 or TRBV12-4 and J usage is TRBJ2-3; TRBD2 matches at 8 bases. This CDR3 is built from 16 residues. With V trimmed by 7 bases and J by 6 bases, 15 bases remained unmatched. The DNA of the CDR3 is TGTGCCAGCACGCGTAGCGGGGCTCCGAGTTGGGATACGCAGTATTTT. Its protein is CASTRSGAPSWDTQYF.